Shown below are 12 T cell receptor beta chains from a single sample sequenced in a study of T cell repertoires in cytomegalovirus infection. The antigens these receptors bind are not known. TCRdb used MiXCR to reprocess the reads, holding one entry per CDR3 protein. The sample records 300,000 or so distinct CDR3 sequences, approximately 25% being singletons. Sequencing was performed on cultured PBMCs, taken from culture after CMV antigen stimulation. The receptors were gathered from a human donor in good health (CMV status not recorded). Some clones in this sample may be carry-over from other donors' samples.

This clonotype was recorded a few times. V and J are TRBV19 and TRBJ1-3, with TRBD1 as a possible D gene (5 bases). The CDR3 covers 14 residues. V was shortened by 3 bases and J by 0 bases, with 6 bases between the two germline ends. Germline V gene sequence: CDR1 LNHDA, CDR2 SQIVND (reference sequence). The CDR3 DNA reads as TGTGCCAGTAGTATGGGGGTCTCTGGAAACACCATATATTTT. It translates to CASSMGVSGNTIYF.

The gene calls are TRBV2 and TRBJ1-4, with 9 bases fitting TRBD1. The V segment lost 1 base and the J segment 7 bases; nucleotides outside the gene matches: 1. Germline-derived CDR1 and CDR2 are SNHLY and FYNNEI. This CDR3 contains 14 residues. In DNA, the CDR3 is TGTGCCAGCAGTGAAGGGGGACAGGGTGAAAAACTGTTTTTT. It translates to CASSEGGQGEKLFF.

This clonotype was seen at least ten times. V usage is TRBV19 and J usage is TRBJ1-4, with 8 bases aligning to TRBD1. In germline, CDR1 is LNHDA, CDR2 SQIVND (reference sequence). The CDR3 sequence is 15 residues long. With 5 bases clipped from V and 8 bases from J, the junction kept 10 bases outside the gene matches. The CDR3, as DNA: TGTGCCAGTAGTCTTCCCGGGACAGGCGGGGAAAAACTGTTTTTT. Its translation is CASSLPGTGGEKLFF.

This clonotype has a handful of counts. This sequence joins TRBV5-6 and TRBJ2-1; D ambiguous. Germline values: CDR1 SGHDT, CDR2 YYEEEE. The CDR3 runs to 15 residues. Trimming took off 4 bases at V and 6 bases at J, with 17 bases between the two ends. The CDR3 reads CASSPVDYKANEQFF. The CDR3 nucleotides read TGTGCCAGCAGCCCGGTCGATTATAAAGCCAATGAGCAGTTCTTC.

This chain uses TRBV7-2 with TRBJ2-2, with TRBD1 matching 7 bases. The CDR3 is 15 residues long. Germline CDR1 reads SGHTA; CDR2 reads FQGNSA. With V trimmed by 4 bases and J by 3 bases, 5 bases remained unmatched. The CDR3 spells CASSSRQGYTGELFF. As DNA, the CDR3 is TGTGCCAGCAGCTCCAGACAGGGTTACACCGGGGAGCTGTTTTTT. The whole variable domain, remainder taken from reference TRBV7-2 and TRBJ2-2, is GAGVSQSPSNKVTEKGKDVELRCDPISGHTALYWYRQSLGQGLEFLIYFQGNSAPDKSGLPSDRFSAERTGGSVSTLTIQRTQQEDSAVYLCASSSRQGYTGELFFGEGSRLTVL.

Only a few counts were recorded for this clonotype. The J gene is TRBJ2-3, the V gene TRBV5-1; D may be TRBD1 or TRBD2 (5 bases each). V dropped 4 bases and J dropped 1 base, with 10 bases sitting between them. The germline gives CDR1 SGHRS, CDR2 YFSETQ. This CDR3 contains 14 residues. For the CDR3, the DNA is TGCGCCAGCAGCGCATTGGGGGGCACAGATACGCAGTATTTT. It encodes CASSALGGTDTQYF.

The genes are TRBV7-2 and TRBJ1-1, with D maybe TRBD1 (5 bases). CDR1 SGHTA and CDR2 FQGNSA come from the germline V gene. The germline V and J ends were trimmed by 9 bases and 6 bases, with 17 bases remaining between them. The CDR3 has 13 residues. CDR3 in DNA: TGTGCCAGTCTCCGGGGCCCACTTTCTGAAGCTTTCTTT. Its translation: CASLRGPLSEAFF.

This clonotype was observed at least ten times. The chain has TRBV6-1 and TRBJ2-1; 12 bases line up with TRBD2. The V and J ends lost 5 bases and 1 base, in that order; junction bases with no gene match: 6. The CDR3 consists of 17 residues. Germline assignment: CDR1 MNHNS and CDR2 SASEGT. The CDR3 region is CASSPGLAGRSYNEQFF. DNA of the CDR3: TGTGCCAGCAGTCCCGGACTAGCGGGACGTTCCTACAATGAGCAGTTCTTC.

This clonotype was counted many times. V is TRBV7-9 and J is TRBJ2-5; 10 bases align to TRBD2. The germline V gene has CDR1 SEHNR and CDR2 FQNEAQ (reference sequence). The V segment lost 6 bases and the J segment 5 bases; nucleotides outside the gene matches: 3. The CDR3 covers 13 residues. CDR3 sequence (DNA): TGTGCCAGCAGACCACTAGCGGGGGAGACCCAGTACTTC. Amino acids: CASRPLAGETQYF. The complete variable domain, with remaining parts taken from reference TRBV7-9 and TRBJ2-5, reads DTGVSQNPRHKITKRGQNVTFRCDPISEHNRLYWYRQTLGQGPEFLTYFQNEAQLEKSRLLSDRFSAERPKGSFSTLEIQRTEQGDSAMYLCASRPLAGETQYFGPGTRLLVL.

This clonotype was seen at least ten times. The chain links TRBV7-9 to TRBJ1-5, with a weak D call TRBD1 (5 bases). The length of the CDR3 is 14 residues. Trimming shortened V by 4 bases and J by 1 base, and 8 bases separated the two germline ends. Germline loops: CDR1 SEHNR, CDR2 FQNEAQ (reference sequence). The CDR3 here is CASSSQGSNQPQHF. In DNA, the CDR3 is TGTGCCAGCAGCTCCCAGGGAAGCAATCAGCCCCAGCATTTT.

At least ten counts were recorded for this clonotype. The chain joins TRBV7-8 to TRBJ1-5; D remains ambiguous. This CDR3 contains 17 residues. Germline CDR1 is SGHVS and CDR2 is FQNEAQ. With 4 bases removed from V and 3 bases from J, the gap between germline ends came to 19 bases. The CDR3 nucleotides read TGTGCCAGCAGCTCCTCCCCCCGGGCAGGTCTCAATCAGCCCCAGCATTTT. Translated, it gives CASSSSPRAGLNQPQHF.

The chain is built from TRBV7-2 and TRBJ1-1, with a weak D call TRBD1 (6 bases). The CDR3 is made up of 15 amino acids. Germline loops: CDR1 SGHTA, CDR2 FQGNSA. V was trimmed by 4 bases and J by 5 bases, leaving 17 bases between them. CDR3 sequence (DNA): TGTGCCAGCAGCTCCCGGAGGGGGGCTAGGACTGAAGCTTTCTTT. Translation: CASSSRRGARTEAFF.